The 10 T cell receptor beta chains below come from one sample, sequenced in a study of CXCR3-negative and CXCR3-positive naive CD8 T cells. UMI-labeled 5' RACE TRB cDNA libraries were prepared from the cells. From its re-call of the 5' RACE reads, TCRdb lists each CDR3 protein once, without DNA. The sample has 4,500 to 5,500 distinct CDR3 sequences, and its top ten clones hold roughly 2%. What these receptors recognize is not known. Findings of the study overall: Naive CXCR3-positive cells had TRB CDR3s more hydrophobic than those of CXCR3-negative naive cells.

The source material was naive CXCR3+ CD8+ T cells from blood. Subset noted: CD45RO-CCR7+CD27+CD95- naive CD8+ T cells expressing CXCR3 (TNR3+). These receptors all stem from a human donor in good health. Some clones in this sample may be carry-over from other donors' samples.

V usage is TRBV19 and J usage is TRBJ2-7; the TRBD1 assignment by TCRdb is unverifiable without DNA. The CDR3 is 11 amino acids. Germline CDR1 and CDR2: LNHDA and SQIVND (reference sequence). The CDR3 loop reads CATSRGYEQYF.

This chain connects TRBV12-3 or TRBV12-4 to TRBJ2-1; TCRdb lists TRBD1, though no DNA is available to test this call. There are 13 residues in the CDR3. CDR3 in amino acids: CASTPGTYNEQFF.

This clonotype is medium-sized by frequency. CDR3 region: CASSYIHNNEQFF. The chain carries TRBV6-2 or TRBV6-3 and TRBJ2-1. The CDR3 totals 13 residues. The germline gives CDR1 MNHEY, CDR2 SVGEGT.

This clonotype is identified as medium-sized from frequency. CDR3 sequence reads: CASSVSAAGVEQFF. The chain carries TRBV9 and TRBJ2-1; TCRdb reports TRBD1, a call that lacks DNA to check it against. Germline lookup yields CDR1 SGDLS and CDR2 YYNGEE. The CDR3 is 14 amino acids.

The V call is TRBV2, the J call TRBJ1-2; the D call of TRBD1 rests on TCRdb alone, since no DNA is present to check it. CDR1 and CDR2 from the germline V gene are SNHLY and FYNNEI. The CDR3 length is 17 residues. The CDR3 sequence: CASLILDRGSANYGYTF.

V gene TRBV29-1 combines with J gene TRBJ2-6; as DNA is missing, the TRBD2 call by TCRdb cannot be tested. The CDR3 covers 19 residues. Germline CDR1 SQVTM, CDR2 ANQGSEA. CDR3 residues: CSPNQGKSGRSTGANVLTF.

The chain has TRBV18 and TRBJ2-7; TCRdb's D call of TRBD2 is untestable without DNA. The CDR3 has 14 residues. Germline CDR1 and CDR2: KGHSH and LQKENI. CDR3 region: CASSPPGLLAEQYF.

The chain joins TRBV7-9 to TRBJ1-2. In germline, CDR1 is SEHNR, CDR2 FQNEAQ (reference sequence). This CDR3 comprises 14 residues. CDR3 region: CASSLIGDNYGYTF.

In terms of frequency, this clonotype is medium-sized. V is TRBV20-1 and J is TRBJ1-2. The CDR3 is 13 amino acids. Germline V gene data show CDR1 as DFQATT and CDR2 as SNEGSKA (reference sequence). CDR3 residues: CSARDPGNYGYTF.

In terms of frequency, this clonotype is medium-sized. The CDR3 loop is CASSSRSAAAYEQYF. The rearrangement joins TRBV7-2 to TRBJ2-7; TCRdb names TRBD2, which stays unverified in the absence of DNA. CDR1 and CDR2 from the germline V gene are SGHTA and FQGNSA. The CDR3 runs to 15 residues.